Listed below are T cell receptor beta chains from one sample, sequenced in a study of blood T cell repertoires in COVID-19. Produced via immunoSEQ multiplex PCR; TCRdb's table is partial and in-frame only. The sample yields about 180,000 clones, 88% seen once. Material: PBMCs or T cells enriched from blood (not recorded which). Receptors originate from a woman between 18 and 30 years old who had recovered from COVID-19. CDR3s include the opening cysteine and the closing phenylalanine or tryptophan. Fields, in order: D gene, J gene, V gene, clone size, CDR3 protein, CDR3 DNA. A D gene is named only where the DNA matches it firmly. Clone sizes are given selectively: once, few, many, or a class where the clone is expanded.

>-|TRBJ1-4|TRBV5-1|-
CASSPGSRDMFKLFF
TGCGCCAGCAGCCCTGGGTCCCGGGACATGTTTAAACTGTTTTTT
>-|TRBJ2-2|TRBV7-3|-
CASSPDRGSYTGELFF
TGTGCCAGCAGCCCGGACCGGGGGTCGTACACCGGGGAGCTGTTTTTT
>-|TRBJ1-2|TRBV5-4|-
CASSDPDSYGYTF
TGTGCCAGCAGCGACCCGGACAGCTATGGCTACACCTTC
>TRBD1|TRBJ1-2|TRBV4-1|-
CASSQEYRGGGYTF
TGCGCCAGCAGCCAAGAATACAGGGGGGGAGGCTACACCTTC
>-|TRBJ1-1|TRBV14|-
CASSQVGRVAEAFF
TGTGCCAGCAGCCAAGTGGGCAGGGTCGCTGAAGCTTTCTTT
>-|TRBJ1-2|TRBV19|once
CASRPSRGPGYGYTF
TGTGCCAGTAGGCCGTCTCGCGGGCCCGGCTATGGCTACACCTTC
>-|TRBJ2-5|TRBV11-2|-
CASSLEAAGYQETQYF
TGTGCCAGCAGCTTAGAAGCGGCAGGTTACCAAGAGACCCAGTACTTC
>-|TRBJ2-3|TRBV6-1|-
CASSALGSASTDTQYF
TGTGCCAGCAGTGCCTTGGGTAGCGCTAGCACAGATACGCAGTATTTT
>TRBD2|TRBJ2-3|TRBV5-6|few
CASSRDYFEYF
TGTGCCAGCAGCAGGGACTATTTTGAGTATTTT
>-|TRBJ1-2|TRBV28|-
CASSFFRVGYTF
TGTGCCAGCAGTTTTTTCCGGGTCGGCTACACCTTC
>TRBD2|TRBJ2-1|TRBV28|-
CASSPTSDTYNEQFF
TGTGCCAGCAGCCCCACTAGCGACACTTACAATGAGCAGTTCTTC
>TRBD1|TRBJ1-2|TRBV5-1|-
CASSLRGTGGASYGYTF
TGCGCCAGCAGCTTGAGAGGGACAGGGGGCGCGAGCTATGGCTACACCTTC
>-|TRBJ2-5|TRBV5-1|-
CASSLARQASQETQYF
TGCGCCAGCAGCTTGGCCCGACAGGCCAGCCAAGAGACCCAGTACTTC
>-|TRBJ2-2|TRBV28|few
CASSLLGELFF
TGTGCCAGCAGTTTACTCGGGGAGCTGTTTTTT
>-|TRBJ1-1|TRBV28|-
CASNRGTEAFF
TGTGCCAGCAACCGGGGGACTGAAGCTTTCTTT
>TRBD1|TRBJ2-7|TRBV19|-
CASRGTGGASEQYF
TGTGCCAGTAGAGGGACAGGGGGTGCCTCCGAGCAGTACTTC
>TRBD2|TRBJ2-1|TRBV28|-
CASSHPGGIPNEQFF
TGTGCCAGCAGCCACCCCGGGGGGATCCCAAATGAGCAGTTCTTC
>-|TRBJ2-2|TRBV29-1|-
CSVFQGTATGELFF
TGCAGCGTTTTCCAGGGAACGGCCACCGGGGAGCTGTTTTTT
>-|TRBJ2-1|TRBV6-5|-
CASSYQFSGWESEQFF
TGTGCCAGCAGTTACCAGTTCAGCGGGTGGGAGAGTGAGCAGTTCTTC
>-|TRBJ2-5|TRBV7-8|few
CASMPSGTAGETQYF
TGTGCCAGCATGCCCAGTGGAACAGCGGGAGAGACCCAGTACTTC
>-|TRBJ1-5|TRBV3-1/TRBV3-2|-
CASSQDPSQPQHF
TGTGCCAGCAGCCAAGATCCCTCCCAGCCCCAGCATTTT
>-|TRBJ1-1|TRBV28|once
CASSSLGQGFAFF
TGTGCCAGCAGTTCTTTAGGGCAGGGGTTTGCTTTCTTT
>TRBD1|TRBJ1-1|TRBV27|-
CASSLYGWDRGQEAFF
TGTGCCAGCAGTTTATATGGCTGGGACAGGGGGCAGGAAGCTTTCTTT
>TRBD2|TRBJ2-2|TRBV30|-
CAWSGLAGTGELFF
TGTGCCTGGAGTGGACTAGCGGGGACCGGGGAGCTGTTTTTT
>-|TRBJ1-2|TRBV28|-
CASSSPSGSFYGYTF
TGTGCCAGCAGTTCCCCCTCGGGGTCCTTCTATGGCTACACCTTC
>-|TRBJ1-5|TRBV30|once
CAWSPDSYNQPQHF
TGTGCCTGGAGTCCTGACAGCTACAATCAGCCCCAGCATTTT
>-|TRBJ2-7|TRBV21-1|-
CASSKVDARDSSYEQYF
TGTGCCAGCAGCAAAGTTGACGCCCGGGACAGCTCCTACGAGCAGTACTTC
>TRBD2|TRBJ2-2|TRBV30|few
CAWRLAGTNTGELFF
TGTGCCTGGAGACTAGCGGGGACAAACACCGGGGAGCTGTTTTTT
>-|TRBJ1-6|TRBV7-9|-
CASSREIGTPLHF
TGTGCCAGCAGCCGGGAAATTGGGACACCCCTCCACTTT
>-|TRBJ1-1|TRBV19|-
CASSDRRNTEAFF
TGTGCCAGTAGTGACAGGAGGAACACTGAAGCTTTCTTT
>TRBD2|TRBJ2-3|TRBV19|few
CASSIGGRASDTQYF
TGTGCCAGTAGTATAGGCGGGAGGGCATCCGATACGCAGTATTTT
>-|TRBJ1-5|TRBV5-8|-
CASSMPGQHNQPQHF
TGTGCCAGCAGCATGCCCGGACAGCACAATCAGCCCCAGCATTTT
>-|TRBJ2-2|TRBV12-3/TRBV12-4|-
CASSFSSRELFF
TGTGCCAGCAGTTTTTCTAGCCGGGAGCTGTTTTTT
>-|TRBJ1-1|TRBV27|-
CASSFSGNTEAFF
TGTGCCAGCAGTTTTAGTGGGAACACTGAAGCTTTCTTT
>TRBD2|TRBJ2-7|TRBV7-8|-
CASSKKVGSGNYEQYF
TGTGCCAGCAGCAAAAAAGTGGGTAGCGGGAATTACGAGCAGTACTTC
>TRBD2|TRBJ2-7|TRBV10-2|-
CASKSGGLYEQYF
TGCGCCAGCAAATCGGGGGGGCTCTACGAGCAGTACTTC
>-|TRBJ2-2|TRBV9|-
CASSIADSYTGELFF
TGTGCCAGCAGCATTGCAGACAGCTACACCGGGGAGCTGTTTTTT
>TRBD2|TRBJ2-7|TRBV5-1|-
CASSRVAGTSEYEQYF
TGCGCCAGCAGCAGGGTAGCCGGGACTAGCGAATACGAGCAGTACTTC
>-|TRBJ1-2|TRBV7-2|-
CASSLGLLQGANYGYTF
TGTGCCAGCAGCTTAGGATTGCTACAGGGAGCTAACTATGGCTACACCTTC